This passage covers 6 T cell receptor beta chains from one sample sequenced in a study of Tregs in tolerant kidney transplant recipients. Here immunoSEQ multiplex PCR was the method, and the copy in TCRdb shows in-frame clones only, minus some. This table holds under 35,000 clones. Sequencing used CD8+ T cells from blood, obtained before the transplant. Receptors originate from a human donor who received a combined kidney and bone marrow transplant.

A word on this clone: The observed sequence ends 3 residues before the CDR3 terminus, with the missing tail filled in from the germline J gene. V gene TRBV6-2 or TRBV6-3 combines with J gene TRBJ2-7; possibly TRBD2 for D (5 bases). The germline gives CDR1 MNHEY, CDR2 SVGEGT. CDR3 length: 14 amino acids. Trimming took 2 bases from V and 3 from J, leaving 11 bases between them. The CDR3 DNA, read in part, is TGTGCCAGCAGTTACCATCAGACTATCTACGAG. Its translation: CASSYHQTIYE. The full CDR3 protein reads CASSYHQTIYEQYF.

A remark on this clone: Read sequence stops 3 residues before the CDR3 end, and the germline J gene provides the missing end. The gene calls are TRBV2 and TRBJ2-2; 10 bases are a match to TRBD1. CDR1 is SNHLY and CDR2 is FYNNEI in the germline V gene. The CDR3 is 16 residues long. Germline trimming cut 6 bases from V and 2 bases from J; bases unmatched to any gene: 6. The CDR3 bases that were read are TGTGCCAGCAGGCTTGGGACAGGGGTCAACACCGGGGAG. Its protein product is CASRLGTGVNTGE. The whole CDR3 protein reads CASRLGTGVNTGELFF.

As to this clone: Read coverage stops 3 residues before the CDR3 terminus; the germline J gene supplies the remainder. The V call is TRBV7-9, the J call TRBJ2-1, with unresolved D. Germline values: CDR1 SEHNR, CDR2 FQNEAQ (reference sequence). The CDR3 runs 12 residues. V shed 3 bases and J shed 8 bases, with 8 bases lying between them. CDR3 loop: CASSFRVDEQFF. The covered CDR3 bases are TGTGCCAGCAGCTTCCGGGTGGATGAG.

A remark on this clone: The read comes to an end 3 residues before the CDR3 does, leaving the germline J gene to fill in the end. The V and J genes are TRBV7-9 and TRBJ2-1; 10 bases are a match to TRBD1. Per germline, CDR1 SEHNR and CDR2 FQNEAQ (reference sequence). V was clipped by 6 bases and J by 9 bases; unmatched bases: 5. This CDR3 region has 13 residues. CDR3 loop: CASSRQGAGEQFF. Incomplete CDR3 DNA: TGTGCCAGCAGTAGACAGGGGGCCGGTGAG.

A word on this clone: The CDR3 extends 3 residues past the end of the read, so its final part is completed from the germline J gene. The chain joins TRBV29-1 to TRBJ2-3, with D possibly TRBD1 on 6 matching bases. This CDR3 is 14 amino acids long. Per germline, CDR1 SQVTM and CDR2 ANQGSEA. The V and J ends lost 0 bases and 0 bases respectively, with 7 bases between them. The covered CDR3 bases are TGCAGCGTTGAAGATCAGGGGAGCACAGATACG. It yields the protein CSVEDQGSTDT. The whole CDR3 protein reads CSVEDQGSTDTQYF.

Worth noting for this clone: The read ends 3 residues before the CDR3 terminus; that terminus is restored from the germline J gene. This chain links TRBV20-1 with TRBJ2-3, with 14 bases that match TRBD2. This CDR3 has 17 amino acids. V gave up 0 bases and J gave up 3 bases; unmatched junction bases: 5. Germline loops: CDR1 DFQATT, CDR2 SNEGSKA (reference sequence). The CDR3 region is CSARDWGLAGETDTQYF. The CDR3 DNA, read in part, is TGCAGTGCTAGAGATTGGGGACTAGCGGGAGAAACAGATACG.